This record looks at one TCR beta chain sequence and its context. Its target is unknown. Method: immunoSEQ multiplex PCR; TCRdb's copy keeps in-frame clones and lacks some. Of just over 70,000 clones listed, approximately 79% are singletons. This sample stems from a study of early stage breast cancer tumors. Overall study context: Invasive lobular carcinomas made up about 30% of the 12 ER+/PR+/HER2- tumors. Around 10-fold was the mean read coverage per sample. Overall study findings and caveats: Commonly generated sequences made up most enriched TCRB sequences shared between patients. Functional markers like CD4, CD8 and FOXP3 were missed in bulk sequencing.

This CDR3 is built from 15 residues. Germline V gives CDR1 SGHTA, CDR2 FQGNSA. The V and J ends lost 4 bases and 4 bases, in that order; junction bases with no gene match: 8. This receptor was obtained from a person in their sixties with breast cancer. This chain uses TRBV7-2 with TRBJ2-5, with TRBD2 identical over 8 bases. Sequences were obtained from blood. As DNA, the CDR3 is TGTGCCAGCAGCTCCTCCGCGGGAGGTGGAGAGACCCAGTACTTC. Translation gives CASSSSAGGGETQYF.